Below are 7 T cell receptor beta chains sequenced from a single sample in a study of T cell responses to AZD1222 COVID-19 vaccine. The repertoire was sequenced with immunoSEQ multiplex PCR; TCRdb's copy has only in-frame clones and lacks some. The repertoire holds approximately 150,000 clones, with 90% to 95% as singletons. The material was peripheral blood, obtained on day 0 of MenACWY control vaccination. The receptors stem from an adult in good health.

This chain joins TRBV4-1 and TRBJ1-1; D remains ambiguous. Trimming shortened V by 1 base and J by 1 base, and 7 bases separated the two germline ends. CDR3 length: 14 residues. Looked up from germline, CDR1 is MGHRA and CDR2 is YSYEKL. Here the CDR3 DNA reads TGCGCCAGCAGCCAAGCCTTCAAGAACACTGAAGCTTTCTTT. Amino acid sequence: CASSQAFKNTEAFF.

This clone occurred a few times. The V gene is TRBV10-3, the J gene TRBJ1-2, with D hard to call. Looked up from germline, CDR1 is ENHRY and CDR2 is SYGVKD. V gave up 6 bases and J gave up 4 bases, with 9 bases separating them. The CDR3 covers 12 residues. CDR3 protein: CAISGSAYGYTF. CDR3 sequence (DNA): TGTGCCATCAGCGGTTCCGCCTATGGCTACACCTTC.

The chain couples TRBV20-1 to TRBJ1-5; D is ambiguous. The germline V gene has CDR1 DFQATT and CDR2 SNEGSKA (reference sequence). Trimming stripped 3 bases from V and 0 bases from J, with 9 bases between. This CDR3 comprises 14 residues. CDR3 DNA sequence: TGCAGTGCTAGTTTTGGTCCTAGCAATCAGCCCCAGCATTTT. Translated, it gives CSASFGPSNQPQHF.

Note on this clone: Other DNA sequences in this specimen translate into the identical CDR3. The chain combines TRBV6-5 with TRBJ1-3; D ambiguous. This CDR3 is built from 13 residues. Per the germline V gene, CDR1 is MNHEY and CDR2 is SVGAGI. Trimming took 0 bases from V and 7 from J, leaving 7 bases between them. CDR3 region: CASSYSSGNTIYF. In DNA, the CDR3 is TGTGCCAGCAGTTACTCCTCGGGGAACACCATATATTTT.

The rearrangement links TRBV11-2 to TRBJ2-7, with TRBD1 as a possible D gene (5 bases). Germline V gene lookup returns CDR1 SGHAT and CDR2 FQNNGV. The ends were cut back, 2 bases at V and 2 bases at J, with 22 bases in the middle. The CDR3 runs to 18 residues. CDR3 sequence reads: CASSLRPIQSRATYEQYF. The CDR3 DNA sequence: TGTGCCAGCAGCTTACGCCCCATACAGAGCAGGGCCACCTACGAGCAGTACTTC.

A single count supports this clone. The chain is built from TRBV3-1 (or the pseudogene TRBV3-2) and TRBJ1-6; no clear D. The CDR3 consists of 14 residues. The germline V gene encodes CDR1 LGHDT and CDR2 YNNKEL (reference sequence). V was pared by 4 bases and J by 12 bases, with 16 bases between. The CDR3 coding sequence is TGTGCCAGCAGCCTCGCCGGACTGGCAAGACCCCTCCACTTT. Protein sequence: CASSLAGLARPLHF.

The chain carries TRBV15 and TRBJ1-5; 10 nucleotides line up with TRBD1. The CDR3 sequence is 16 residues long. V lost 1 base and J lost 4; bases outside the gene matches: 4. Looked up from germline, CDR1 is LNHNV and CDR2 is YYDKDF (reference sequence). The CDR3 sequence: CATSRGGTGENQPQHF. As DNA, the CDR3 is TGTGCCACCAGCAGAGGCGGGACAGGGGAAAATCAGCCCCAGCATTTT.